The clone carrying this TCR beta chain has just a few counts. This entry comes from a study of response to subunit inactivated influenza vaccine. Each CDR3 protein is one row after TCRdb ran MiXCR on the RT-PCR reads. The sample consists of over 750,000 distinct CDR3 sequences, 21% of them appearing once. The receptor comes from a man between 50 and 59 years old who received an inactivated influenza vaccine. This specimen consisted of PBMCs from blood, obtained more than 4 days after vaccination.

The CDR3 DNA reads as TGCAGTGCGGACTCCGGGACTAGCGTAACCGGGGAGCTGTTTTTT. Translation: CSADSGTSVTGELFF. The genes are TRBV20-1 and TRBJ2-2, with 10 positions matching TRBD2. CDR3 length: 15 residues. Germline CDR1 is DFQATT and CDR2 is SNEGSKA (reference sequence). The V segment lost 6 bases and the J segment 5 bases; nucleotides outside the gene matches: 9.